The 17 T cell receptor beta chains below all came from one sample that was sequenced in a study of OX40 agonist ivuxolimab in advanced cancers. Data came from immunoSEQ multiplex PCR; TCRdb stores just in-frame clones and leaves some out. The data show around 68,000 clones, approximately 90% seen once. The specimen comprised CD4+ or CD8+ T cells sorted from blood, sampled in a trial of the OX40 agonist ivuxolimab. The origin of the receptors is an adult with an advanced solid tumor such as melanoma, head and neck, liver or kidney cancer.

The chain links TRBV10-1 to TRBJ1-2; 8 nucleotides agree with TRBD1. This CDR3 spans 18 amino acids. After removal of 7 bases from V and 2 bases from J, the junction contained 18 bases not matched to a gene. Germline V gives CDR1 WNHNN, CDR2 SYGVQD (reference sequence). The CDR3 DNA reads as TGCGCCAGCACCCTCCGGGACAGGAGGGCCCTATCGAACTATGGCTACACCTTC. Protein product: CASTLRDRRALSNYGYTF.

The chain uses TRBV6-6 and TRBJ2-1, with 10 bases aligning to TRBD2. Unmatched junction bases numbered 9, after V lost 6 bases and J lost 7 bases. The CDR3 sequence is 15 residues long. CDR1 and CDR2 from the germline V gene are MNHNY and SVGAGI (reference sequence). CDR3 coding DNA: TGTGCCAGCAGGATTAGCGGGGGGCTTTGGAATGAGCAGTTCTTC. Amino acid sequence: CASRISGGLWNEQFF.

The chain is built from TRBV6-1 and TRBJ1-2; no clear D gene. The V gene lost 10 bases and the J gene lost 2 bases, with 14 bases spanning the gap. CDR1 is MNHNS, CDR2 SASEGT, per germline. CDR3 length: 13 residues. This CDR3 reads CATSSDRNYGYTF. CDR3 in DNA: TGTGCCACCAGCTCAGATCGAAACTATGGCTACACCTTC.

The chain combines TRBV28 with TRBJ1-5; D is possibly TRBD1 (5 bases). Trimming took 3 bases from V and 5 from J, leaving 8 bases between them. Germline-derived CDR1 and CDR2 are MDHEN and SYDVKM. CDR3 length: 13 amino acids. CDR3 DNA: TGTGCCAGCAGTTTTCGGGGACATCAGCCCCAGCATTTT. It codes for CASSFRGHQPQHF.

The V gene is TRBV5-8, the J gene TRBJ2-3; D is perhaps TRBD2 (5 bases). The CDR3 length is 13 residues. Trimming pared 4 bases from V and 6 bases from J, leaving 12 bases between. The V gene's germline CDR1 is SGHTS and CDR2 YDEGEE. The CDR3 DNA follows: TGTGCCAGCAGCCGCCTCCGAGGGGATACGCAGTATTTT. Translation gives CASSRLRGDTQYF.

The J gene is TRBJ2-3, the V gene TRBV30; 9 bases are shared with TRBD1. Germline CDR1 is GTSNPN and CDR2 is SVGIG (reference sequence). The CDR3 is 13 residues long. The V segment lost 5 bases and the J segment 5 bases; nucleotides outside the gene matches: 5. The CDR3 nucleotides are TGTGCCTGGGGACAGGGGCGGCGAGATACGCAGTATTTT. Protein: CAWGQGRRDTQYF.

The J gene is TRBJ2-6, the V gene TRBV19, with D possibly being TRBD1 (5 bases). Germline-derived CDR1 and CDR2 are LNHDA and SQIVND (reference sequence). Trimming left V 1 base short and J 2 bases short, with 12 bases between. The CDR3 covers 17 residues. The CDR3 nucleotides read TGTGCCAGTAGTATAGCCTTCAGGGTTGCTGGGGCCAACGTCCTGACTTTC. Encoded protein: CASSIAFRVAGANVLTF.

The V gene is TRBV18, the J gene TRBJ2-5, with D possibly matching TRBD1 (5 bases). Germline CDR1 is KGHSH and CDR2 is LQKENI. The CDR3 length is 14 residues. Trimming took off 4 bases at V and 2 bases at J, with 11 bases between the two ends. For the CDR3, the DNA is TGTGCCAGCTCACGGGCAGGGCTTCAAGAGACCCAGTACTTC. Translated: CASSRAGLQETQYF.

The J gene is TRBJ2-2, the V gene TRBV30, with D possibly matching TRBD1 (6 bases). Germline values: CDR1 GTSNPN, CDR2 SVGIG (reference sequence). V gave up 4 bases and J gave up 1 base, with 13 bases separating them. CDR3 size: 15 residues. In DNA, the CDR3 is TGTGCCTGGACTAAGGGACACATGAACACCGGGGAGCTGTTTTTT. Encoded protein: CAWTKGHMNTGELFF. The variable domain in full, with the rest retrieved from reference TRBV30 and TRBJ2-2, is SQTIHQWPATLVQPVGSPLSLECTVEGTSNPNLYWYRQAAGRGLQLLFYSVGIGQISSEVPQNLSASRPQDRQFILSSKKLLLSDSGFYLCAWTKGHMNTGELFFGEGSRLTVL.

The J gene is TRBJ1-2, the V gene TRBV18; D remains unclear. The CDR3 totals 15 residues. Germline V lookup: CDR1 KGHSH, CDR2 LQKENI. V lost 3 bases to trimming and J lost 8 bases, with 19 bases between them. The CDR3 coding sequence is TGTGCCAGCTCACCCACCGAAGGACCGGACCGGGGCTACACCTTC. This encodes CASSPTEGPDRGYTF.

This clone was seen only once. J is TRBJ1-5 and V is TRBV18, with D hard to call. The ends were cut back, 3 bases at V and 6 bases at J, with 12 bases in the middle. Germline V gene sequence: CDR1 KGHSH, CDR2 LQKENI. The CDR3 length is 14 residues. DNA for the CDR3: TGTGCCAGCTCACCCGCAGCCGTGTCTCAGCCCCAGCATTTT. It translates to CASSPAAVSQPQHF.

The V gene is TRBV20-1, the J gene TRBJ2-5; D not resolved. CDR3 size: 10 residues. V was shortened by 4 bases and J by 5 bases, with 5 bases between the two germline ends. CDR1 is DFQATT and CDR2 is SNEGSKA in the germline V gene (reference sequence). This chain's CDR3 is CSANPETQYF. In DNA, the CDR3 is TGCAGTGCTAACCCGGAGACCCAGTACTTC.

This clone was counted only a few times. This chain connects TRBV13 to TRBJ2-5; D gene unclear. Trimming stripped 1 base from V and 5 bases from J, with 5 bases between. This CDR3 contains 12 residues. Germline V gives CDR1 PRHDT, CDR2 FYEKMQ (reference sequence). The CDR3 is CASSLAPETQYF. The CDR3 nucleotides read TGTGCCAGCAGCTTAGCACCGGAGACCCAGTACTTC. The complete variable domain, with remaining parts taken from reference TRBV13 and TRBJ2-5, reads AAGVIQSPRHLIKEKRETATLKCYPIPRHDTVYWYQQGPGQDPQFLISFYEKMQSDKGSIPDRFSAQQFSDYHSELNMSSLELGDSALYFCASSLAPETQYFGPGTRLLVL.

J is TRBJ1-1 and V is TRBV18; 8 bases are shared with TRBD1. This CDR3 is 14 amino acids long. Germline V gene lookup returns CDR1 KGHSH and CDR2 LQKENI. With 3 bases clipped from V and 4 bases from J, the junction kept 4 bases outside the gene matches. The CDR3 region has the DNA TGTGCCAGCTCACCCTTGGACAGGGTCACTGAAGCTTTCTTT. This gives the protein CASSPLDRVTEAFF.

This chain connects TRBV10-1 to TRBJ2-3, with 10 nucleotides matching TRBD1. Trimming cost V 0 bases and J 7 bases; bases outside gene matches: 7. The germline V gene has CDR1 WNHNN and CDR2 SYGVQD (reference sequence). The CDR3 consists of 16 residues. CDR3 DNA: TGCGCCAGCAGTGAGTCGAAGGGACAGGGGTCACATACGCAGTATTTT. Protein sequence: CASSESKGQGSHTQYF.

This sequence joins TRBV11-3 and TRBJ1-4; D is possibly TRBD1 (5 bases). CDR1 SGHNT and CDR2 YENEEA come from the germline V gene. With 4 bases removed from V and 5 bases from J, the gap between germline ends came to 11 bases. The CDR3 covers 14 residues. The CDR3 loop is CASSSGTLNEKLFF. CDR3 bases: TGTGCCAGCAGCTCCGGGACTTTAAATGAAAAACTGTTTTTT.

This chain uses TRBV9 with TRBJ2-2; TRBD2 might be the D (5 bases). V dropped 3 bases and J dropped 6 bases, with 9 bases sitting between them. This CDR3 contains 13 residues. Germline values: CDR1 SGDLS, CDR2 YYNGEE. DNA of the CDR3: TGTGCCAGCAGCGGGGAGCGACCCGGGGAGCTGTTTTTT. Protein sequence: CASSGERPGELFF.